This T cell receptor beta chain was captured in a study of blood T cell repertoires in COVID-19. Study at large: Specimens from acute and convalescent COVID-19 originated in the United States, Italy and Spain. Sources were T cells, B-cell-depleted T cells, or PBMCs; the material itself was cDNA or gDNA.

Per the original data handling: The assay estimated nucleated cells by amplifying reference gene primers. Repertoires were generated with immunoSEQ multiplex PCR, while TCRdb's copy carries only in-frame clones and drops some. The DNA gave D and trimming, while V, J and clone size come from that table. Of roughly 250,000 clones listed, 81% are singletons. The germline V gene has CDR1 LNHDA and CDR2 SQIVND (reference sequence). V was clipped by 0 bases and J by 2 bases; unmatched bases: 17. The CDR3 loop spans 22 amino acids. The gene calls are TRBV19 and TRBJ2-1; the match to TRBD1 covers 12 bases. Sequencing input: peripheral blood. The sequence was collected from a woman aged 60-75 years with active or convalescent COVID-19. The chain's CDR3 is CASSIEVGDRGLAAATYNEQFF. CDR3 bases: TGTGCCAGTAGTATAGAGGTAGGGGACAGGGGGCTCGCGGCCGCGACCTACAATGAGCAGTTCTTC.